These 30 T cell receptor beta chains came from one sample sequenced in a study of T cells after yellow fever vaccination (dated by TCRdb to the late 2010s). Receptor amplification or capture employed 5' RACE. The sequencer listed for this sample is Illumina HiSeq 2500. In TCRdb, the public reads were trimmed at Q25 with fastp and aligned with MiXCR, with productive beta chains retained. Identical CDR3 protein sequences are pooled into one entry, listed with their most common genes and DNA. Counted in this sample were 95,000 to 150,000 distinct CDR3 sequences; about 7% of them appeared once. About 2.7% of the sample goes to the ten largest clones. Explained via the paper, the treatment or condition label denotes: live attenuated yellow fever vaccine strain. Here the sequenced sample was CD4+ T cells sorted from PBMCs, taken more than 8 days after the first yellow fever vaccination. The receptors were gathered from a man aged 18 to 30 who received the YFV17D yellow fever vaccine.

The chain links TRBV12-3 or TRBV12-4 to TRBJ1-5, with D possibly TRBD1 on 5 matching bases. The ends were cut back, 3 bases at V and 2 bases at J, with 11 bases in the middle. The CDR3 length is 15 residues. CDR3 bases: TGTGCCAGCAGTTTCTGGGGGAGTGGCAATCAGCCCCAGCATTTT. Its protein is CASSFWGSGNQPQHF.

This clonotype has a count of ten or more. The chain recombines TRBV10-3 with TRBJ1-4; 7 bases align to TRBD1. The germline V gene encodes CDR1 ENHRY and CDR2 SYGVKD. The V gene end was trimmed by 2 bases and the J gene end by 7 bases; junction bases not matched to a gene: 4. The CDR3 covers 14 residues. The CDR3 here is CAISETGQREKLFF. DNA of the CDR3: TGTGCCATCAGTGAGACGGGACAGCGTGAAAAACTGTTTTTT.

This clonotype was picked up a small number of times. This chain uses TRBV7-8 with TRBJ2-5; no reliable D call. V was trimmed by 5 bases and J by 4 bases, leaving 11 bases between them. In germline, CDR1 is SGHVS, CDR2 FQNEAQ. The CDR3 spans 13 residues. For the CDR3, the DNA is TGTGCCAGCAGCCTTCTGGGCCCAGAGACCCAGTACTTC. Translation: CASSLLGPETQYF.

The sample holds many counts of this clonotype. The V and J genes are TRBV11-3 and TRBJ2-1, with a tentative D call TRBD1 (5 bases). This CDR3 contains 15 residues. Germline V gene data show CDR1 as SGHNT and CDR2 as YENEEA. The V end was cut by 1 base, the J end by 0 bases, with 7 bases between. CDR3 sequence: CASSLGQSSYNEQFF. For the CDR3, the DNA is TGTGCCAGCAGCTTAGGACAGAGCTCCTACAATGAGCAGTTCTTC. Supplemented by reference TRBV11-3 and TRBJ2-1, the full variable domain reads EAGVVQSPRYKIIEKKQPVAFWCNPISGHNTLYWYLQNLGQGPELLIRYENEEAVDDSQLPKDRFSAERLKGVDSTLKIQPAELGDSAVYLCASSLGQSSYNEQFFGPGTRLTVL.

At least ten counts were recorded for this clonotype. The chain carries TRBV7-6 and TRBJ2-1; D is unclear. The CDR3 contains 11 residues. V was shortened by 4 bases and J by 7 bases, with 5 bases between the two germline ends. From germline, CDR1 is SGHVS and CDR2 FNYEAQ. CDR3 bases: TGTGCCAGCAGCTCCCGTAATGAGCAGTTCTTC. The encoded protein is CASSSRNEQFF.

This clonotype appeared many times. J is TRBJ2-1 and V is TRBV27, with D perhaps matching TRBD2 (5 bases). The CDR3 totals 14 residues. V gave up 1 base and J gave up 5 bases, with 9 bases separating them. Per germline, CDR1 MNHEY and CDR2 SMNVEV (reference sequence). CDR3 sequence: CASSLYSSHNEQFF. CDR3 nucleotide sequence: TGTGCCAGCAGTTTATATTCTAGCCACAATGAGCAGTTCTTC.

This clonotype came up many times. This chain joins TRBV24-1 and TRBJ2-1, with no clear D. The V end was cut by 4 bases, the J end by 3 bases, with 12 bases between. This CDR3 spans 15 amino acids. In germline, CDR1 is KGHDR, CDR2 SFDVKD. CDR3 coding DNA: TGTGCCACCAGTGACCAGACGACCGACTACAATGAGCAGTTCTTC. Amino acid sequence: CATSDQTTDYNEQFF.

This clonotype was counted at least ten times. J is TRBJ2-7 and V is TRBV7-9; perhaps TRBD1 as D (5 bases). The CDR3 spans 14 residues. The V end was cut by 1 base, the J end by 1 base, with 8 bases between. Germline CDR1 is SEHNR and CDR2 is FQNEAQ (reference sequence). Written as DNA, the CDR3 is TGTGCCAGCAGCTTAGATCACAGGTCCTACGAGCAGTACGTC. The encoded protein is CASSLDHRSYEQYV.

This clonotype was counted ten times or more. V gene TRBV4-2 combines with J gene TRBJ2-2, with D unclear. The V end was cut by 1 base, the J end by 1 base, with 10 bases between. The CDR3 has 16 residues. The germline gives CDR1 LGHNA, CDR2 YNFKEQ. CDR3 sequence: CASSQGTVLNTGELFF. CDR3 bases: TGTGCCAGCAGCCAAGGGACGGTGCTGAACACCGGGGAGCTGTTTTTT.

Ten or more counts support this clonotype. The chain couples TRBV7-8 to TRBJ1-3; D not resolved. The CDR3 is 15 residues long. With 7 bases removed from V and 0 bases from J, the gap between germline ends came to 13 bases. Germline CDR1 SGHVS, CDR2 FQNEAQ. The CDR3 region has the DNA TGTGCCAGCACGGGTCGGATAGACTCTGGAAACACCATATATTTT. The encoded protein is CASTGRIDSGNTIYF.

This clonotype was counted at least ten times. J is TRBJ2-6 and V is TRBV9; the match to TRBD1 covers 7 bases. This CDR3 has 16 amino acids. Unmatched junction bases numbered 2, after V lost 2 bases and J lost 0 bases. Germline-derived CDR1 and CDR2 are SGDLS and YYNGEE. CDR3 in amino acids: CASSVTGSSGANVLTF. The CDR3 DNA sequence: TGTGCCAGCAGCGTGACAGGGAGCTCTGGGGCCAACGTCCTGACTTTC.

This clonotype was seen a handful of times. This chain links TRBV29-1 with TRBJ1-5; possible D gene TRBD1, 5 bases. The germline gives CDR1 SQVTM, CDR2 ANQGSEA. The ends were cut back, 5 bases at V and 1 base at J, with 6 bases in the middle. This CDR3 is built from 12 residues. The CDR3 region has the DNA TGCAGCGTTTCAGGGAGCAATCAGCCCCAGCATTTT. This sequence encodes CSVSGSNQPQHF.

In this sample, this clonotype turned up many times. V is TRBV12-3 or TRBV12-4 and J is TRBJ2-3, with a tentative D call TRBD2 (6 bases). The CDR3 runs 14 residues. The ends were cut back, 3 bases at V and 1 base at J, with 8 bases in the middle. The CDR3 DNA sequence: TGTGCCAGCAGTTTGGGACTGGGCACAGATACGCAGTATTTT. Residues: CASSLGLGTDTQYF.

The V and J genes are TRBV12-3 or TRBV12-4 and TRBJ2-1, with D unresolved. The CDR3 loop spans 16 amino acids. V gave up 8 bases and J gave up 0 bases, with 17 bases separating them. The CDR3 bases are TGTGCCAGCGGGCTCCTTTACGAGAGCTCCTACAATGAGCAGTTCTTC. Protein product: CASGLLYESSYNEQFF.

The chain joins TRBV30 to TRBJ2-3; D is perhaps TRBD2 (6 bases). The CDR3 consists of 14 residues. Germline loops: CDR1 GTSNPN, CDR2 SVGIG (reference sequence). V was cut by 0 bases and J by 8 bases, with 15 bases left in between. CDR3 sequence (DNA): TGTGCCTGGAGTGTACTAGCCCCGCGGGGTACGCAGTATTTT. Amino acid sequence: CAWSVLAPRGTQYF.

This clonotype was detected many times. The rearrangement uses TRBV20-1 and TRBJ2-1; the match to TRBD2 covers 7 bases. CDR1 is DFQATT and CDR2 is SNEGSKA in the germline V gene (reference sequence). The CDR3 has 16 residues. V dropped 3 bases and J dropped 0; count of bases not matched to a gene: 8. In DNA, the CDR3 is TGCAGTGCTAGTTTAGCTAGCGGTCGCTCCTACAATGAGCAGTTCTTC. Its protein product is CSASLASGRSYNEQFF.

This clonotype was observed many times. The chain links TRBV5-1 to TRBJ1-1; D perhaps matches TRBD1 (5 bases). V lost 4 bases, J lost 2 bases, and 15 bases lay in between. CDR1 SGHRS and CDR2 YFSETQ come from the germline V gene. This CDR3 region has 15 residues. This CDR3 is CASSGGTTSNTEAFF. The CDR3 coding sequence is TGCGCCAGCAGCGGCGGGACGACCAGTAACACTGAAGCTTTCTTT.

This clonotype has a count of ten or more. V usage is TRBV28 and J usage is TRBJ2-1; the D gene is possibly TRBD1 (6 bases). Germline CDR1 and CDR2: MDHEN and SYDVKM. V was trimmed by 5 bases and J by 6 bases, leaving 11 bases between them. The CDR3 is made up of 13 amino acids. CDR3 sequence: CASSPQGFNEQFF. The CDR3 DNA is TGTGCCAGCAGTCCGCAGGGGTTCAATGAGCAGTTCTTC. Complete variable domain (other parts from reference TRBV28 and TRBJ2-1): DVKVTQSSRYLVKRTGEKVFLECVQDMDHENMFWYRQDPGLGLRLIYFSYDVKMKEKGDIPEGYSVSREKKERFSLILESASTNQTSMYLCASSPQGFNEQFFGPGTRLTVL.

This clonotype was seen repeatedly, ten times or more. The chain uses TRBV4-3 and TRBJ2-3; the D is unclear. Germline V gene data show CDR1 as LGHNA and CDR2 as YSLEER. The CDR3 has 14 residues. Trimming removed 3 bases at V and 2 bases at J, with 9 bases between. The CDR3 coding sequence is TGCGCCAGCAGCCATACGGACCTCACAGATACGCAGTATTTT. Translating gives CASSHTDLTDTQYF.

This clonotype occurred a few times. The J gene is TRBJ2-1, the V gene TRBV11-3; D is unclear. CDR1 is SGHNT and CDR2 is YENEEA in the germline V gene. This CDR3 spans 11 amino acids. V lost 5 bases and J lost 5, with 4 bases in between. CDR3 sequence reads: CASSGDNEQFF. In nucleotides, the CDR3 is TGTGCCAGCAGCGGAGACAATGAGCAGTTCTTC.

The table lists this clonotype with many counts. The CDR3 DNA reads TGTGCCAGTAGTTCAGACAGGCGGAGGGATACGCAGTATTTT. Its translation is CASSSDRRRDTQYF. The chain uses TRBV19 and TRBJ2-3, with TRBD1 as a possible D gene (6 bases). Germline V gene sequence: CDR1 LNHDA, CDR2 SQIVND (reference sequence). The CDR3 has 14 amino acids. Trimming cost V 5 bases and J 6 bases, with 15 bases left between them. Full variable domain (remainder filled in from reference TRBV19 and TRBJ2-3): DGGITQSPKYLFRKEGQNVTLSCEQNLNHDAMYWYRQDPGQGLRLIYYSQIVNDFQKGDIAEGYSVSREKKESFPLTVTSAQKNPTAFYLCASSSDRRRDTQYFGPGTRLTVL.

This clonotype came up many times. The J gene is TRBJ1-5, the V gene TRBV6-1; no reliable D call. Germline CDR1 and CDR2: MNHNS and SASEGT. The ends were cut back, 3 bases at V and 10 bases at J, with 10 bases in the middle. The length of the CDR3 is 12 residues. The CDR3 protein is CASSEVPAPQHF. The DNA of the CDR3 is TGTGCCAGCAGTGAGGTCCCAGCACCCCAGCATTTT.

This clonotype appeared many times. The chain is built from TRBV5-1 and TRBJ2-3, with unresolved D. This CDR3 has 16 amino acids. Germline CDR1 SGHRS, CDR2 YFSETQ. V lost 4 bases to trimming and J lost 2 bases, with 17 bases between them. The CDR3 spells CASSPRYGNPTDTQYF. The CDR3, as DNA: TGCGCCAGCAGCCCCCGCTACGGAAACCCCACAGATACGCAGTATTTT.

This clonotype was recorded many times. The rearrangement links TRBV9 to TRBJ1-2; unclear D gene. V lost 0 bases to trimming and J lost 8 bases, with 11 bases between them. The CDR3 extends over 13 amino acids. From germline, CDR1 is SGDLS and CDR2 YYNGEE. CDR3 DNA sequence: TGTGCCAGCAGCGTAGGGGGAGTGGGCGGCTACACCTTC. This gives the protein CASSVGGVGGYTF.

The sample holds many counts of this clonotype. The chain links TRBV5-1 to TRBJ2-5; 8 bases agree with TRBD2. The CDR3 covers 15 residues. The V gene end was trimmed by 0 bases and the J gene end by 1 base; junction bases not matched to a gene: 2. Germline CDR1 is SGHRS and CDR2 is YFSETQ. The CDR3 DNA reads as TGCGCCAGCAGCTTGGAGGGACTAGTCCAAGAGACCCAGTACTTC. The encoded protein is CASSLEGLVQETQYF.

The rearrangement uses TRBV30 and TRBJ1-1; D is uncertain. V lost 0 bases, J lost 1 base, and 6 bases lay in between. The CDR3 spans 13 residues. CDR1 is GTSNPN, CDR2 SVGIG, per germline (reference sequence). This CDR3 reads CAWSVEWNTEAFF. For the CDR3, the DNA is TGTGCCTGGAGTGTAGAGTGGAACACTGAAGCTTTCTTT.

This clonotype has ten or more counts. The genes are TRBV29-1 and TRBJ1-1, with unresolved D. Trimming removed 0 bases from V and 3 bases from J, with 8 bases in between. This CDR3 spans 13 amino acids. The germline V gene encodes CDR1 SQVTM and CDR2 ANQGSEA. The CDR3 is CSVEDHLDTEAFF. CDR3 DNA: TGCAGCGTTGAAGATCACTTGGACACTGAAGCTTTCTTT.

At least ten counts were recorded for this clonotype. This rearrangement joins TRBV6-5 to TRBJ1-4; tentatively, D is TRBD1 (6 bases). Trimming pared 0 bases from V and 11 bases from J, leaving 16 bases between. This CDR3 contains 15 residues. Germline values: CDR1 MNHEY, CDR2 SVGAGI. In DNA form, the CDR3 reads TGTGCCAGCAGTTACTCAGTGCAGGGGTGGTGGAAACTGTTTTTT. Encoded protein: CASSYSVQGWWKLFF.

In its sample, this clonotype was seen many times. The chain employs TRBV5-4 and TRBJ2-3; TRBD2 might be the D (5 bases). The CDR3 totals 15 residues. Deletions cut 4 bases from V and 6 bases from J, with 18 bases between. The germline CDR1 and CDR2 sequences are SGHNT and YYREEE (reference sequence). The CDR3: CASSPSGLGGDTQYF. Written as DNA, the CDR3 is TGTGCCAGCAGCCCGTCCGGACTGGGCGGGGATACGCAGTATTTT.

V is TRBV7-9 and J is TRBJ2-7; possibly TRBD1 or TRBD2 for D (5 bases each). Germline V gives CDR1 SEHNR, CDR2 FQNEAQ (reference sequence). Trimming cost V 6 bases and J 0 bases, with 15 bases left between them. The CDR3 is 15 amino acids. CDR3 sequence reads: CASRPPGPSSYEQYF. DNA for the CDR3: TGTGCCAGCAGACCTCCGGGACCGAGCTCCTACGAGCAGTACTTC.